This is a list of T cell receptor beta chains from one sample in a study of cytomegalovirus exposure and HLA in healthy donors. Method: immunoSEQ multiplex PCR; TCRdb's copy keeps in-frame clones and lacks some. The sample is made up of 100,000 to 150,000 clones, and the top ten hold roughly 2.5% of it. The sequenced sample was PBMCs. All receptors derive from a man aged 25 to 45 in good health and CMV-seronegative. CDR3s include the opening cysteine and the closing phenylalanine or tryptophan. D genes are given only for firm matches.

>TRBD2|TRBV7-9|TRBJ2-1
TGTGCCAGCAGCCCGAGGACTAGCGGGAGGGCCTGGAATGAGCAGTTCTTC
CASSPRTSGRAWNEQFF
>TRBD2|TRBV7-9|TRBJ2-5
TGTGCCAGCAGCGTGACTAGCAGAGAGACCCAGTACTTC
CASSVTSRETQYF
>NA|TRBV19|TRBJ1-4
TGTGCCAGTAGCCCGTATGAGGGAGAAAAACTGTTTTTT
CASSPYEGEKLFF
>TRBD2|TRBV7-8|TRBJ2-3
TGTGCCAGCAGCTTTGAGGGAGGGCCAGATACGCAGTATTTT
CASSFEGGPDTQYF
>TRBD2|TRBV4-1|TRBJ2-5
TGCGCCAGCAGCCAACCTCTAGAACTAGCGGGAGAGACCCAGTACTTC
CASSQPLELAGETQYF
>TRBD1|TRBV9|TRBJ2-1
TGTGCCAGCAGCACCCAGACAGGGGGGTCCTACAATGAGCAGTTCTTC
CASSTQTGGSYNEQFF
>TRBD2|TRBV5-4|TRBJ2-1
TGTGCCAGCAGCTCGGGAACTAGCGCGAATTACAATGAGCAGTTCTTC
CASSSGTSANYNEQFF
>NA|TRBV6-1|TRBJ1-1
TGTGCCAGCATCCTGGCAGGAGGGACTGAAGCTTTCTTT
CASILAGGTEAFF
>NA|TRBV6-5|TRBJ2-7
TGTGCCAGCAGTTACGCGGAGGGGCCCTACGAGCAGTACTTC
CASSYAEGPYEQYF
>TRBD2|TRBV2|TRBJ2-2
TGTGCCACTCATAGCGGGTTAAACACCGGGGAGCTGTTTTTT
CATHSGLNTGELFF
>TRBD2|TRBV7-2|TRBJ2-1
TGTGCCAGCAGCGCGGGGGGGGGCTATGAGCAGTTCTTC
CASSAGGGYEQFF
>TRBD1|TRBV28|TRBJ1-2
TGTGCCAGCAGATCGGGACAGGGAGCGTATGGCTACACCTTC
CASRSGQGAYGYTF
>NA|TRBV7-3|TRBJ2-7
TGTGCCAGCAGCTCCCACCGGGTCCCCTACGAGCAGTACTTC
CASSSHRVPYEQYF
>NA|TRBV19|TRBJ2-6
TGTGCCAGTAGTTTCGGATACACTATGCCGGACTCTGGGGCCAACGTCCTGACTTTC
CASSFGYTMPDSGANVLTF
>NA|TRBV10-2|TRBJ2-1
TGCGCCAGCAGACCCCCCCCCGCGAGCGAGCTTGAGCAGTTCTTC
CASRPPPASELEQFF
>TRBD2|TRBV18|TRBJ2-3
TGTGCCAGCTCACGCAATAGCGGGACTAGCACAGATACGCAGTATTTT
CASSRNSGTSTDTQYF
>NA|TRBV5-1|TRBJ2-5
TGCGCCAGCAGCTTGGACGGCCTCCGCGGCGAGACCCAGTACTTC
CASSLDGLRGETQYF